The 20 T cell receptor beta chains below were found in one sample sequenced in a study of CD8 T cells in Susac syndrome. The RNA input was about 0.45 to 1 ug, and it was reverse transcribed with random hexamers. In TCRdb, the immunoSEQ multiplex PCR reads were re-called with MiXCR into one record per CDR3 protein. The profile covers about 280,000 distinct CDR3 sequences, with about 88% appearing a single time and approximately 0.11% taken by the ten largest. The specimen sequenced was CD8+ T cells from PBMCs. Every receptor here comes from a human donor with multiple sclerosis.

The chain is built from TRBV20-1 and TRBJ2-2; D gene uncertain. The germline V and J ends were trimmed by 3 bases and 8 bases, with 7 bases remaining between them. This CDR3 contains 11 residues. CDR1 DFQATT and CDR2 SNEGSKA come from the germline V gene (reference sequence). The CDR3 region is CSASTEGELFF. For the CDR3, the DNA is TGCAGTGCTAGCACCGAAGGGGAGCTGTTTTTT.

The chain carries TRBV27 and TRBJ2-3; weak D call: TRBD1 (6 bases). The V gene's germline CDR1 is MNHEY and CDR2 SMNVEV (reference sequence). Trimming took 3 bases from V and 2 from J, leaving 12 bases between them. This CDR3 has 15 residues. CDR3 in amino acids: CASSLGRGNTDTQYF. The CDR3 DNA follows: TGTGCCAGCAGTTTGGGCAGGGGAAACACAGATACGCAGTATTTT.

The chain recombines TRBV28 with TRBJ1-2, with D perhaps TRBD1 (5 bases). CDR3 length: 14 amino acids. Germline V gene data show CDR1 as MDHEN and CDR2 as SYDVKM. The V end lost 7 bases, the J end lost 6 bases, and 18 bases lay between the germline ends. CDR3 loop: CASTRRQTVHGYTF. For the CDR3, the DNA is TGTGCCAGCACCCGACGACAGACGGTGCATGGCTACACCTTC.

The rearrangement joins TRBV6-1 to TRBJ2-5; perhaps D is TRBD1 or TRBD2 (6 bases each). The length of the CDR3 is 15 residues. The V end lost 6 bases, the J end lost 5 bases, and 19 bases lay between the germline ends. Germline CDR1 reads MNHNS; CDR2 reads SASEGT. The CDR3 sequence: CASRIGLLDRETQYF. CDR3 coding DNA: TGTGCCAGCAGGATCGGACTACTCGACAGGGAGACCCAGTACTTC.

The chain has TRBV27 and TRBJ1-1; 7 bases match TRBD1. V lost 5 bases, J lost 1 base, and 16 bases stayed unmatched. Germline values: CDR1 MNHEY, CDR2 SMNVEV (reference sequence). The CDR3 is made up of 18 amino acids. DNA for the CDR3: TGTGCCAGCAGTCCCTCCCAGGGGGACTGGGAAGGGAACACTGAAGCTTTCTTT. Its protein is CASSPSQGDWEGNTEAFF.

CDR3 DNA sequence: TGTGCCTGGAGTGGGGCCGACAGTAGCAATCAGCCCCAGCATTTT. Translating gives CAWSGADSSNQPQHF. The chain couples TRBV30 to TRBJ1-5, with a possible D match to TRBD1 (5 bases). The CDR3 loop spans 15 amino acids. CDR1 is GTSNPN, CDR2 SVGIG, per germline (reference sequence). V lost 1 base and J lost 0, with 10 bases in between.

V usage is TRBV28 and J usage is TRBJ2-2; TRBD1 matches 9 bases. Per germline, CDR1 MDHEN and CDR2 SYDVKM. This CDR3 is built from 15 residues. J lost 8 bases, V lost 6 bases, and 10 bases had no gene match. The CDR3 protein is CASSAWTGVHGELFF. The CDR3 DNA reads TGTGCCAGCAGCGCTTGGACAGGGGTACATGGGGAGCTGTTTTTT.

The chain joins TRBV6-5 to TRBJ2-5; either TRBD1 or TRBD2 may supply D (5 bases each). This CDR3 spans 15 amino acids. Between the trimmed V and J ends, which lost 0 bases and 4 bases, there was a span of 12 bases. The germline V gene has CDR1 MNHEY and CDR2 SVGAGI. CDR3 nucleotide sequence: TGTGCCAGCAGTTACTCGGGAGCAAGGGGAGAGACCCAGTACTTC. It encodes CASSYSGARGETQYF.

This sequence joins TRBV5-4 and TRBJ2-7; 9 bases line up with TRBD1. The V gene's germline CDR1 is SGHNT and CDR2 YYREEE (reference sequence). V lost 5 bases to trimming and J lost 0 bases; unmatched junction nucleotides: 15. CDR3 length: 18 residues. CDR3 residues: CASRSGTGSGKSSYEQYF. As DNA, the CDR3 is TGTGCCAGCAGATCCGGGACAGGGAGCGGGAAAAGCTCCTACGAGCAGTACTTC.

The CDR3 loop reads CASGVGNEQFF. The CDR3 DNA follows: TGTGCCAGCGGAGTGGGTAATGAGCAGTTCTTC. This chain joins TRBV19 and TRBJ2-1, with unresolved D. In germline, CDR1 is LNHDA, CDR2 SQIVND (reference sequence). The CDR3 is 11 amino acids. The V end lost 9 bases, the J end lost 7 bases, and 10 bases lay between the germline ends.

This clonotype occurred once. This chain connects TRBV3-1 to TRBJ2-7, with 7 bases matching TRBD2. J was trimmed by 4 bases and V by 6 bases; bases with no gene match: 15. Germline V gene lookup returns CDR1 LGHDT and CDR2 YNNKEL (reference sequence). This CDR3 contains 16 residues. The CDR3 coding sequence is TGTGCCAGCAGTCACCGGGACTACGACCAAAGTTACGAGCAGTACTTC. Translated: CASSHRDYDQSYEQYF.

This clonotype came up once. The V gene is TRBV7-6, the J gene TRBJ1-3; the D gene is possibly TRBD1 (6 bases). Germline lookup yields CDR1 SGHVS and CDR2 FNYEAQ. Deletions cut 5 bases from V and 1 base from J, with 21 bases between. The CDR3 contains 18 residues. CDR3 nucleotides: TGTGCCAGCAGCCCCCAGCCGGGACACTTTTCTTCTGGAAACACCATATATTTT. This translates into CASSPQPGHFSSGNTIYF.

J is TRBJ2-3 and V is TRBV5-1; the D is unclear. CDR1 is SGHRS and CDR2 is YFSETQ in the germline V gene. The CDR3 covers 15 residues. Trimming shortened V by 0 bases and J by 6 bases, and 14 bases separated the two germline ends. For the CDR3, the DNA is TGCGCCAGCAGCTTGGTTGCCGGCCCACAGGATACGCAGTATTTT. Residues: CASSLVAGPQDTQYF.

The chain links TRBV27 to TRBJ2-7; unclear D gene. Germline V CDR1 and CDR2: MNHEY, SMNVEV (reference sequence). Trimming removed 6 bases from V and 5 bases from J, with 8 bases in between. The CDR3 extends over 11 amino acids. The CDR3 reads CASRRGNEQYF. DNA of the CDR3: TGTGCCAGCAGGCGAGGCAACGAGCAGTACTTC.

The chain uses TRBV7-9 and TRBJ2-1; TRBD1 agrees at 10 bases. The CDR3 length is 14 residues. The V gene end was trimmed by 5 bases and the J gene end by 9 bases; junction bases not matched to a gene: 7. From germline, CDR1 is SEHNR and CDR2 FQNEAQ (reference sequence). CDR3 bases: TGTGCCAGCAGCCTTAGGACAGGGGGGATTGAGCAGTTCTTC. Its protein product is CASSLRTGGIEQFF.

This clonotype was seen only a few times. The CDR3, as DNA: TGTGCCAGTCGGTTTGCACTAGCGACATCCTACGAGCAGTACTTC. This sequence encodes CASRFALATSYEQYF. The chain uses TRBV27 and TRBJ2-7; 7 bases agree with TRBD2. CDR1 and CDR2 (germline): MNHEY, SMNVEV (reference sequence). Unmatched junction bases numbered 12, after V lost 9 bases and J lost 1 base. The CDR3 is 15 amino acids.

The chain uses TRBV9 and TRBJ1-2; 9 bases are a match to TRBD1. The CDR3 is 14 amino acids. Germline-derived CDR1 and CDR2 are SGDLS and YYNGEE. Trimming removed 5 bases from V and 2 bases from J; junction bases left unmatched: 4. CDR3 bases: TGTGCCAGCAGAGGGACAGGGACGAACTATGGCTACACCTTC. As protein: CASRGTGTNYGYTF.

CDR3 nucleotide sequence: TGTGCCAGCTGTAGTACGGCAGAATCCTACGAGCAGTACTTC. It yields the protein CASCSTAESYEQYF. The V gene is TRBV19, the J gene TRBJ2-7; unclear D gene. The V end was cut by 9 bases, the J end by 1 base, with 16 bases between. Germline V CDR1 and CDR2: LNHDA, SQIVND (reference sequence). The CDR3 spans 14 residues.

CDR3 sequence reads: CASSYDSAPGELFF. The CDR3 nucleotides read TGTGCCAGCAGTTACGATAGCGCCCCCGGGGAGCTGTTTTTT. The chain couples TRBV6-5 to TRBJ2-2; tentative D call: TRBD2 (5 bases). Trimming took off 2 bases at V and 6 bases at J, with 10 bases between the two ends. CDR3 length equals 14 residues. Per the germline V gene, CDR1 is MNHEY and CDR2 is SVGAGI.

Here the CDR3 reads CASSIAGANTGELFF. The CDR3 DNA is TGTGCCAGTAGTATAGCGGGAGCGAACACCGGGGAGCTGTTTTTT. The V and J genes are TRBV19 and TRBJ2-2; D is perhaps TRBD2 (6 bases). The germline V gene has CDR1 LNHDA and CDR2 SQIVND (reference sequence). V lost 1 base and J 0 bases, leaving 6 bases between the germline ends. This CDR3 is built from 15 residues.